This TCR beta chain was captured in a study of identical twins. Study-level findings and limits: Twin pairs had excess sharing that was weaker in beta out-of-frame sequences. Invariant MAIT and iNKT cells could partly confound zero-insertion analyses.

J gave up 4 bases and V 4 bases, and 15 bases lay outside the gene matches. Germline V CDR1 and CDR2: SEHNR, FQNEAQ (reference sequence). The CDR3 is made up of 17 amino acids. One entry per CDR3 protein, called by TCRdb with MiXCR from the 5' RACE reads. The sample has roughly 230,000 distinct CDR3 sequences, roughly 8% seen once. This clonotype was detected ten times or more. Its target is unknown. The same data also went into a second study, on yellow fever vaccine responses in identical twins.

Material for sequencing was CD8+ T cells sorted from blood. The chain couples TRBV7-9 to TRBJ2-7, with 8 bases lining up with TRBD1. This sequence originates from a young woman in good health. The CDR3 nucleotides are TGTGCCAGCAGCTCGGACAGGGTTATACTGATGGGATACGAGCAGTACTTC. Translated, it gives CASSSDRVILMGYEQYF.